Sequencing of this T cell receptor (beta chain) was carried out in a study of cytomegalovirus exposure and HLA in healthy donors. As for the study in general: HLA-typed donors were the source of tens of millions of unique TCRs held in an early data release.

In the case of this clone: Its antigen is currently unknown.

This CDR3 is built from 18 residues. V shed 4 bases, J shed 0 bases, and the junction held 13 bases outside the gene matches. PCR was performed using 60 Vbeta and 13 Jbeta primers. Generated by immunoSEQ multiplex PCR, the TCRdb table keeps only in-frame clones and is missing some. The sample yields about 160,000 clones, about three quarters seen once. Points from the study as a whole: Presence/absence analysis assumed near-uniform sequencing depth across donors. Whilst most TCR sequences proved rare, a subset of public TCRs occurred across many donors.

The sample comprised PBMCs. V usage is TRBV5-3 and J usage is TRBJ2-3, with 8 bases fitting TRBD2. TRBV5-3 is an ORF, and what it does is uncertain. The sequence was obtained from a woman aged 25 to 39 in good health and CMV-seronegative. The CDR3 DNA is TGTGCCAGAAGCGACCCAAGCGGGGGCCTGATCAGCACAGATACGCAGTATTTT. Protein: CARSDPSGGLISTDTQYF.